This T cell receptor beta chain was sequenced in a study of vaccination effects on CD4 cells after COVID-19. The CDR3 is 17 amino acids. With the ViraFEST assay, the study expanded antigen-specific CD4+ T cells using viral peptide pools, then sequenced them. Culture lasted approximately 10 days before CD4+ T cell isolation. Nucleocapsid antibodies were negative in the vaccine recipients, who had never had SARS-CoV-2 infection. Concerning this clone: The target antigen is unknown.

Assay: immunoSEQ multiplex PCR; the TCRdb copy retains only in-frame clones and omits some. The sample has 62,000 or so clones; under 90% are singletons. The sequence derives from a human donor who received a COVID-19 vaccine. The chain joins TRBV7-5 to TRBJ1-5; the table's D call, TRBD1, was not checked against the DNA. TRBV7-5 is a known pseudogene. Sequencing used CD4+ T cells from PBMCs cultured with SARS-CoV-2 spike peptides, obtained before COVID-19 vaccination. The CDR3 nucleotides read TGTGCCAGAAGTCCCGGGACAGGGGAGAGAAGCAATCAGCCCCAGCATTTT. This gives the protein CARSPGTGERSNQPQHF.